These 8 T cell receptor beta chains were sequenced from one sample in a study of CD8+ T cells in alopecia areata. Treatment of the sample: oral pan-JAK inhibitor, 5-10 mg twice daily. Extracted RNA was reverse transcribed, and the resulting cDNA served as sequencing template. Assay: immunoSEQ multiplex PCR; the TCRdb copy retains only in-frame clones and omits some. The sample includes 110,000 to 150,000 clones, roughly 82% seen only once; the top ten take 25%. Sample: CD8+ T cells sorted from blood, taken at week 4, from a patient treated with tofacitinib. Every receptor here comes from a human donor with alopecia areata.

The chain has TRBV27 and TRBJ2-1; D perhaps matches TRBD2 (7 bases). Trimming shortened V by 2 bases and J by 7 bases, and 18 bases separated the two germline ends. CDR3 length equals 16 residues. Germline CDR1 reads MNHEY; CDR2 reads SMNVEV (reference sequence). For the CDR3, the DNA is TGTGCCAGCAGTTTAGAATGGGGGGGCGCGTCTAATGAGCAGTTCTTC. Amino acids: CASSLEWGGASNEQFF.

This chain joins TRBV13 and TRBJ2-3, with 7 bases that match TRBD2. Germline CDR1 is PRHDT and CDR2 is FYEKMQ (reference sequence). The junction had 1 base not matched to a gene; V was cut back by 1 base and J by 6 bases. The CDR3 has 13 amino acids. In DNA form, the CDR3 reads TGTGCCAGCAGCTTAGAAGCGGGGGATACGCAGTATTTT. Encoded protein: CASSLEAGDTQYF.

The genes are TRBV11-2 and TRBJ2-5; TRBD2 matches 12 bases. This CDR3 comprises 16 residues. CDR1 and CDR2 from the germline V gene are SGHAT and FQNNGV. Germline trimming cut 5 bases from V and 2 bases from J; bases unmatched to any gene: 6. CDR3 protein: CASSLTSGGRQETQYF. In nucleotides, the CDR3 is TGTGCCAGCAGCCTAACTAGCGGGGGGCGGCAAGAGACCCAGTACTTC. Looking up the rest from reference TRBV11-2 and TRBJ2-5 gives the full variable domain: EAGVAQSPRYKIIEKRQSVAFWCNPISGHATLYWYQQILGQGPKLLIQFQNNGVVDDSQLPKDRFSAERLKGVDSTLKIQPAKLEDSAVYLCASSLTSGGRQETQYFGPGTRLLVL.

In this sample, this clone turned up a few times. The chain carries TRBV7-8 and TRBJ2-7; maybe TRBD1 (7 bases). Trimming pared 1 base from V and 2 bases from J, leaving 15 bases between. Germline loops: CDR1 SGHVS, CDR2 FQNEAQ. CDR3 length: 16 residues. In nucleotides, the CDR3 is TGTGCCAGCAGCTTAGGCGTTGCGGGACAGCCCTACGAGCAGTACTTC. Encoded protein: CASSLGVAGQPYEQYF.

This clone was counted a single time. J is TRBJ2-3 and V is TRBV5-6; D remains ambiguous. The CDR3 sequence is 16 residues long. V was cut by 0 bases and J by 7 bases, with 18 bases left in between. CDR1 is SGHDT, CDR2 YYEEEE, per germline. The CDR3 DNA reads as TGTGCCAGCAGCTTGGCCACGGTGATAGGGAAACATACGCAGTATTTT. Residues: CASSLATVIGKHTQYF.

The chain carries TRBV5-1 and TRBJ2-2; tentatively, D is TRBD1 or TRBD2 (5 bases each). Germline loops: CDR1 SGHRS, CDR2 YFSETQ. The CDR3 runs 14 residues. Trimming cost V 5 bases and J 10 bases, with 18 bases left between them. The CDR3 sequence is CASRPPGRRLELFF. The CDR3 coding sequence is TGCGCCAGCAGGCCACCGGGACGAAGGTTGGAGCTGTTTTTT.

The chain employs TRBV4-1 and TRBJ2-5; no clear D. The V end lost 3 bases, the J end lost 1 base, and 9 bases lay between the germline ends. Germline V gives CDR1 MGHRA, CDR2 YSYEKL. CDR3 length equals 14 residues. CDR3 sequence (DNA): TGCGCCAGCAGCCAGGTCTCTACCCAAGAGACCCAGTACTTC. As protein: CASSQVSTQETQYF.

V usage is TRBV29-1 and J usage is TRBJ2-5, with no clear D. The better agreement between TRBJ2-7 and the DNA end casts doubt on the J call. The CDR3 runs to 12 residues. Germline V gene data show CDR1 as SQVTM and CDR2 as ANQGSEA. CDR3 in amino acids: CSVGQGANEQYF. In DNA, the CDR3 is TGCAGCGTTGGACAAGGAGCGAACGAGCAGTACTTC.